This section outlines one T cell receptor (beta chain) sequence together with its context. Its binding antigen is unknown. No clone much larger than this one lies a single base away; base qualities are absent. This sample is drawn from a study of a mutant IDH1 vaccine in newly diagnosed glioma (dated by TCRdb to the early 2020s). Notes on the research overall: Vaccination began 4-6 weeks after radiotherapy alone, or alongside temozolomide cycles in the chemotherapy-containing groups. The week-35 safety follow-up took place at visit V12, and the week-47 end of study took place at visit V13. Peripheral blood was collected at six visits: V03 (baseline), V05, V07, V10, V12 and V13. For exploratory analyses, longitudinal TCRB deep sequencing was carried out in about two dozen treated patients wherever samples were available. Before enrollment, patients had received standard therapy of radiotherapy alone, temozolomide alone, or radiochemotherapy with temozolomide; most received the combination. Of the 32 patients who were treated, approximately 62% were male and approximately 40% were female, and the mean age was about 40 years.

What the authors observed across the whole study: PBMC samples for TCRB deep sequencing were selected based on availability. Pseudoprogression seemed to be unrelated to changes in the top peripheral T cell clonotypes found by TCRB sequencing. Immune responses induced by the vaccine were seen in around 94% of patients across multiple MHC alleles. It was noted by the authors that analyses of patient blood samples could not be reproduced owing to sample limitations.

The label giving this sample's time point can be read as: week 47, end of study. A 20-mer mutant IDH1 peptide at 300 micrograms in Montanide made up each vaccine dose, which was injected subcutaneously together with topical imiquimod. Patients received eight vaccinations in weeks 1, 3, 5, 7, 11, 15, 19 and 23, corresponding to visits V03 through V10. Newly diagnosed WHO grade 3 or 4 IDH1-mutant astrocytomas showing loss of nuclear ATRX were present in the donors. The samples were drawn from NOA16, a multicentre, single-arm, open-label phase I trial in Germany that tested a mutant IDH1 peptide vaccine in humans for the first time. Genomic DNA for TCRB sequencing was isolated from EDTA blood with the DNeasy Blood and Tissue Kit. The method was the immunoSEQ multiplex PCR assay. Rearranged TCR beta chain sequences were amplified using the hsTCRB Kit according to the manufacturer's protocol. An Illumina MiSeq was used to sequence the TCRB libraries. On the authors' methods: The proprietary platform of the kit vendor was used for demultiplexing, trimming and gene mapping. Entries here come from immuneACCESS through TCRdb and include only in-frame sequences with V and J called. Some clones fail to appear in such tables; in the studies checked, an unresolved V gene covers under half of the shortfall, and the cause of the remainder is unknown. From that table come the V and J calls and clone size; the DNA was used to work out D and trimming. This sample gives 90,000 to 100,000 clones in total; just under 90% of them show up just once. Of the sample, 0.75% to 0.95% falls within the top ten clones.

From its cysteine to its phenylalanine, the CDR3 spans 15 amino acids. Solely the CDR3 DNA is kept, with 45 bases framed from the first base. V is cut by 0 bases and J by 1 base, and the space between the germline ends is 8 bases. Per the germline V gene, SGHTS is the CDR1 and YDEGEE is the CDR2. The clonotype comes from a woman aged 50 to 60 with glioma. Recombination connected TRBV5-8 to TRBJ1-5, with no reliable assignment of the D segment. The material sequenced was PBMCs, taken from a glioma patient whose treatment included an IDH1 peptide vaccine. The CDR3 amino acid sequence is: CASSLGQVSNQPQHF. The DNA sequence reads TGTGCCAGCAGCTTGGGGCAGGTGAGCAATCAGCCCCAGCATTTT.